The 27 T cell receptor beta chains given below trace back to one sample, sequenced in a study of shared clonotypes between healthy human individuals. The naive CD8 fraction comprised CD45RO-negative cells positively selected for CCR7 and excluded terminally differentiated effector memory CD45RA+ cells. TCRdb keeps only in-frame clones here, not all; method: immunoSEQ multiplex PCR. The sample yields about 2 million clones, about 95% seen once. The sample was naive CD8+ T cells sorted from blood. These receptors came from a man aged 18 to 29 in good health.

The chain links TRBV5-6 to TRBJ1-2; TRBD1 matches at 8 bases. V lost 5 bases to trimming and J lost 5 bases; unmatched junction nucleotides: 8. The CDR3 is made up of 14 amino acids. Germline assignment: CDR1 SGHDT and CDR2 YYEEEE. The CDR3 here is CASRLDREGYGYTF. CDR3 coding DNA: TGTGCCAGCAGACTGGACAGGGAAGGATATGGCTACACCTTC.

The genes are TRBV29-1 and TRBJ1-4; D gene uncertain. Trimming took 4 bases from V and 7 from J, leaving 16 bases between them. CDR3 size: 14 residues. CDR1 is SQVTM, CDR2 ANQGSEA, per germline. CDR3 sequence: CSVGLGSDSEKLFF. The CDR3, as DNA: TGCAGCGTTGGATTGGGCAGTGATTCTGAAAAACTGTTTTTT.

The CDR3 DNA is TGTGCCAGCAGTTTCCAGGGTAGGGATGAGCAGTTCTTC. The encoded protein is CASSFQGRDEQFF. The V and J genes are TRBV27 and TRBJ2-1; possible D gene TRBD1, 5 bases. This CDR3 comprises 13 residues. The V and J ends lost 3 bases and 8 bases respectively, with 11 bases between them. The germline V gene has CDR1 MNHEY and CDR2 SMNVEV (reference sequence).

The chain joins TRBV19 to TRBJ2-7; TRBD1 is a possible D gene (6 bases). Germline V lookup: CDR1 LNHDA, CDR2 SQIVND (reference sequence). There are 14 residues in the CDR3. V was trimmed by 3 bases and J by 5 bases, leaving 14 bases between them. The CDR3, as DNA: TGTGCCAGTAGTATCTTCGCTGGGGGCCACGAGCAGTACTTC. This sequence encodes CASSIFAGGHEQYF.

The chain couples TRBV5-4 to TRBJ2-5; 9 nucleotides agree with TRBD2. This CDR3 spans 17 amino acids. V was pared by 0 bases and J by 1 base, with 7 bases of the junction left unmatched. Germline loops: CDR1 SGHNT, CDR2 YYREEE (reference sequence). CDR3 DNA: TGTGCCAGCAGCTTGGAGCCTAGCGGGGATATCCAAGAGACCCAGTACTTC. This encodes CASSLEPSGDIQETQYF. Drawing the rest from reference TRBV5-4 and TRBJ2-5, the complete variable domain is ETGVTQSPTHLIKTRGQQVTLRCSSQSGHNTVSWYQQALGQGPQFIFQYYREEENGRGNFPPRFSGLQFPNYSSELNVNALELDDSALYLCASSLEPSGDIQETQYFGPGTRLLVL.

CDR3 coding DNA: TGCGCCAGCAGCGCGGACAGGCGGTTCTCCTACGAGCAGTACTTC. The encoded protein is CASSADRRFSYEQYF. The gene calls are TRBV5-1 and TRBJ2-7; the match to TRBD1 covers 7 bases. The V and J ends lost 4 bases and 0 bases, in that order; junction bases with no gene match: 7. CDR3 size: 15 residues. The germline CDR1 and CDR2 sequences are SGHRS and YFSETQ.

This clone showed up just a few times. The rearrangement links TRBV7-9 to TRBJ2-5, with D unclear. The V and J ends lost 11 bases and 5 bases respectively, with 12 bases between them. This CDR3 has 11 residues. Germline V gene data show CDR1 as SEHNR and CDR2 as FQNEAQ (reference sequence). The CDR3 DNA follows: TGTGCCGGGCAGCTGGCTGAGACCCAGTACTTC. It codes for CAGQLAETQYF.

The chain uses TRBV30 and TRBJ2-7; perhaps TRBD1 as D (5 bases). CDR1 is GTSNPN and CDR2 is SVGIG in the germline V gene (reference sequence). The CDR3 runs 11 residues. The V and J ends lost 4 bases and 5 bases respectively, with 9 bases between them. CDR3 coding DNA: TGTGCCTGGAATAGGGGTAACGAGCAGTACTTC. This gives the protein CAWNRGNEQYF.

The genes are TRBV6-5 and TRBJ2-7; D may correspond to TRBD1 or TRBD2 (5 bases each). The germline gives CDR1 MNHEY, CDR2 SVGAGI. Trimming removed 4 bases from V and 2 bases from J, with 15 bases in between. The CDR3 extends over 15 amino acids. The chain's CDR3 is CASSSLWQGPYEQYF. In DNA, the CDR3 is TGTGCCAGCAGTTCGCTGTGGCAGGGACCCTACGAGCAGTACTTC.

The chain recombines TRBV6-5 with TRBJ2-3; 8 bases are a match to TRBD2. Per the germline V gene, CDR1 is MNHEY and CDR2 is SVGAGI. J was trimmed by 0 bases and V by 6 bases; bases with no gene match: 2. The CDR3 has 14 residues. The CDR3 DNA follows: TGTGCCAGCAGGTGGACTAGCAGCACAGATACGCAGTATTTT. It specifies CASRWTSSTDTQYF.

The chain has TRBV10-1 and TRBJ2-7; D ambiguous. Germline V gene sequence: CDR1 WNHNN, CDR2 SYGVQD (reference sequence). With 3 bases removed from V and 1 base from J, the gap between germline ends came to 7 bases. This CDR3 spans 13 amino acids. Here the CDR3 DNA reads TGCGCCAGCAGTGATGCGCCTTCCTACGAGCAGTACTTC. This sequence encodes CASSDAPSYEQYF.

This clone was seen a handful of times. The CDR3 DNA follows: TGTGCCAGCACCTCAGGACGAAATTGGGGCAATCAGCCCCAGCATTTT. Its translation: CASTSGRNWGNQPQHF. The chain employs TRBV28 and TRBJ1-5; D is undetermined. V lost 7 bases to trimming and J lost 2 bases, with 18 bases between them. CDR3 size: 16 residues. Germline-derived CDR1 and CDR2 are MDHEN and SYDVKM.

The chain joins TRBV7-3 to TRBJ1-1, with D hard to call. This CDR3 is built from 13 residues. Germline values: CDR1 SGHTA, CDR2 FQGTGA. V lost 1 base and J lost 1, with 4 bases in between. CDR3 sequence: CASSLNSNTEAFF. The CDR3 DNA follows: TGTGCCAGCAGCTTAAACTCGAACACTGAAGCTTTCTTT. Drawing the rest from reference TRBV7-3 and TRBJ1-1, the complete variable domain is GAGVSQTPSNKVTEKGKYVELRCDPISGHTALYWYRQSLGQGPEFLIYFQGTGAADDSGLPNDRFFAVRPEGSVSTLKIQRTERGDSAVYLCASSLNSNTEAFFGQGTRLTVV.

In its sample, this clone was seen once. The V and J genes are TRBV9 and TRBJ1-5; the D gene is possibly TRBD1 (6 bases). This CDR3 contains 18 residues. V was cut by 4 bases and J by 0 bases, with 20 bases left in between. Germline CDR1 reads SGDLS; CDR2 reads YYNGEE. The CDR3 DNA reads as TGTGCCAGCAGCCAAGGACAGAAGTTTGTATCTAGCAATCAGCCCCAGCATTTT. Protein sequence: CASSQGQKFVSSNQPQHF.

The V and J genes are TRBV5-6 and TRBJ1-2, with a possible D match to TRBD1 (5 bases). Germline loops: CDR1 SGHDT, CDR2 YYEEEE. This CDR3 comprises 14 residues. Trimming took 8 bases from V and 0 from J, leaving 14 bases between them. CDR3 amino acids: CASDSGLANYGYTF. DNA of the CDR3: TGTGCCAGTGACTCAGGGTTAGCTAACTATGGCTACACCTTC.

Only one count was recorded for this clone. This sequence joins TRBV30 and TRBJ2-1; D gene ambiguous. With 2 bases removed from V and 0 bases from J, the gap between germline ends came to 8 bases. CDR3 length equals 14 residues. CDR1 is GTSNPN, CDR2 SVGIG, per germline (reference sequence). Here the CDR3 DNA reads TGTGCCTGGAGTTACGGTGACTCCTACAATGAGCAGTTCTTC. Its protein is CAWSYGDSYNEQFF.

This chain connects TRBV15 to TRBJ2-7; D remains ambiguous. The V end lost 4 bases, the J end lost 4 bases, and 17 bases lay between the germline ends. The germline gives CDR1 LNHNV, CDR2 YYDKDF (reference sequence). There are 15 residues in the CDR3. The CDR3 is CATSTQTTRAYEQYF. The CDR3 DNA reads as TGTGCCACCAGCACCCAAACGACACGAGCTTACGAGCAGTACTTC.

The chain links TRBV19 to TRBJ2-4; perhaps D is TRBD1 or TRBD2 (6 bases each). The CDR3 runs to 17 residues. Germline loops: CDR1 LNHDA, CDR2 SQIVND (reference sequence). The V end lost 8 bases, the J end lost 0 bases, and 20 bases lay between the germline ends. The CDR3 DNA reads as TGTGCCAGTCATTTAGGGGGAGGTTCCCTAGCCAAAAACATTCAGTACTTC. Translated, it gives CASHLGGGSLAKNIQYF.

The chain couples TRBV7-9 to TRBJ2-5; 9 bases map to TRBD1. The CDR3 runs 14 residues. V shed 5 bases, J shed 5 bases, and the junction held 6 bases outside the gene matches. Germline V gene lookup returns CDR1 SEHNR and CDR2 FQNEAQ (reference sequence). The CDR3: CASSTQGALETQYF. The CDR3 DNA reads TGTGCCAGCAGCACACAGGGGGCGCTTGAGACCCAGTACTTC.

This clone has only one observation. The CDR3 loop reads CASSPSLSGGPYEQYF. CDR3 DNA sequence: TGTGCCAGCAGCCCATCACTTAGCGGGGGGCCCTACGAGCAGTACTTC. The chain recombines TRBV6-6 with TRBJ2-7; 10 nucleotides agree with TRBD2. Germline CDR1 MNHNY, CDR2 SVGAGI (reference sequence). The CDR3 covers 16 residues. Trimming at V came to 6 bases and at J to 2 bases, leaving 10 bases not matched to a gene.

CDR3 protein: CASSPGEAGNTIYF. As DNA, the CDR3 is TGTGCCAGCAGTCCGGGGGAAGCTGGAAACACCATATATTTT. This chain links TRBV27 with TRBJ1-3, with D possibly TRBD1 on 5 matching bases. Looked up from germline, CDR1 is MNHEY and CDR2 is SMNVEV (reference sequence). This CDR3 has 14 residues. V was shortened by 5 bases and J by 2 bases, with 10 bases between the two germline ends.

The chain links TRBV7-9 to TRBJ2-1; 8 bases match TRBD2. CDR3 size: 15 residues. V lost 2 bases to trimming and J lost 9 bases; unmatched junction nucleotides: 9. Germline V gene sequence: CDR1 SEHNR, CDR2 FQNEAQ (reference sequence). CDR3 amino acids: CASSLLAGPVLEQFF. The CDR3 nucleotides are TGTGCCAGCAGCTTACTAGCGGGCCCGGTGCTTGAGCAGTTCTTC.

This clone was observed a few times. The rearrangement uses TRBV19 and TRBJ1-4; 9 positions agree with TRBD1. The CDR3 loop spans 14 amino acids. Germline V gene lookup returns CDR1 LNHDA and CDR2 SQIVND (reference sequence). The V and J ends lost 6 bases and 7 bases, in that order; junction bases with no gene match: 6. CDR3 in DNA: TGTGCCAGTAGCGGGACAGGGAAGGGTGAAAAACTGTTTTTT. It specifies CASSGTGKGEKLFF.

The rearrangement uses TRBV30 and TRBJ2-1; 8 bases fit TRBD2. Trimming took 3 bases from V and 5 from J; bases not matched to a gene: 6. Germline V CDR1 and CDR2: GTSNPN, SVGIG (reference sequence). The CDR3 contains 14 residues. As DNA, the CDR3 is TGTGCCTGGAGAGCCGGGACTAGGGACAATGAGCAGTTCTTC. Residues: CAWRAGTRDNEQFF.

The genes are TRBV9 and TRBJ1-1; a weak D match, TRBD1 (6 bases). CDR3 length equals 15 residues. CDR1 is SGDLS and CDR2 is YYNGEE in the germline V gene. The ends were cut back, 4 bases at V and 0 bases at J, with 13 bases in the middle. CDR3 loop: CASSQLQGVNTEAFF. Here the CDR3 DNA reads TGTGCCAGCAGCCAACTACAGGGAGTGAACACTGAAGCTTTCTTT.

CDR3 coding DNA: TGCAGCACGTCGATGGAATCCTACAATGAGCAGTTCTTC. As protein: CSTSMESYNEQFF. The chain combines TRBV29-1 with TRBJ2-1; D not certain. Trimming took off 8 bases at V and 1 base at J, with 12 bases between the two ends. CDR1 SQVTM and CDR2 ANQGSEA come from the germline V gene. This CDR3 comprises 13 residues.

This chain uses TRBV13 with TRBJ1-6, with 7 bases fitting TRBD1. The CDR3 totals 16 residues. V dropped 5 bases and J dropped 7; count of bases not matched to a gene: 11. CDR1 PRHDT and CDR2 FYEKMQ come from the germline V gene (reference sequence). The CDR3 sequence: CASSLRQGGLNSPLHF. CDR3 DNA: TGTGCCAGCAGCCTTAGACAGGGAGGGTTGAATTCACCCCTCCACTTT. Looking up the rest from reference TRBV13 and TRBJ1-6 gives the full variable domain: AAGVIQSPRHLIKEKRETATLKCYPIPRHDTVYWYQQGPGQDPQFLISFYEKMQSDKGSIPDRFSAQQFSDYHSELNMSSLELGDSALYFCASSLRQGGLNSPLHFGNGTRLTVT.